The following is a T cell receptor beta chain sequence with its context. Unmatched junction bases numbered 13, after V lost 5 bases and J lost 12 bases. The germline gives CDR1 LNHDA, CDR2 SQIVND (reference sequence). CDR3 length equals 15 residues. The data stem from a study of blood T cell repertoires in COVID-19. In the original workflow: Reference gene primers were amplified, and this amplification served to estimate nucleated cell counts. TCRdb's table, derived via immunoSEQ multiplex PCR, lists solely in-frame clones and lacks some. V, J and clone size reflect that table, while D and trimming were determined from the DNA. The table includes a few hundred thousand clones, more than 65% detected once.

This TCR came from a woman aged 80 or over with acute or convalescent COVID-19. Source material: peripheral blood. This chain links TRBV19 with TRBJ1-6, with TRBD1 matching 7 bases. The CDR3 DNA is TGTGCCAGTAGTTCTGGACAGGTCGGCACCGGACCCCTCCACTTT. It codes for CASSSGQVGTGPLHF.